This T cell receptor (beta chain) was sequenced for a study of response to subunit inactivated influenza vaccine. V was trimmed by 6 bases and J by 0 bases, leaving 17 bases between them. Germline V lookup: CDR1 MDHEN, CDR2 SYDVKM. The length of the CDR3 is 16 residues. Notes on the study in general: The authors suggested that every seasonal influenza vaccination recruits few new T cells.

Comment on this clonotype: Its specificity is unknown.

Via MiXCR, TCRdb re-called the RT-PCR reads, giving one row per CDR3 protein. This sample has about half a million distinct CDR3 sequences, with 25% found just once. This specimen consisted of CD4+ T cells sorted from PBMCs, obtained 5 to 6 days after vaccination. This chain connects TRBV28 to TRBJ2-5, with D unresolved. The source of this sequence is a man aged 50 to 59 who received an inactivated influenza vaccine. CDR3 residues: CASSPRRQTYQETQYF. The CDR3 DNA reads as TGTGCCAGCAGCCCCCGGCGCCAAACATACCAAGAGACCCAGTACTTC.